This entry lists 6 T cell receptor beta chains sequenced from one sample in a study of metastatic and nonmetastatic thyroid tumors. TCRdb re-clonotyped the PCR reads through MiXCR. The data contain roughly 55,000 clones, roughly 17% of them singletons. Nobody among the patients had been given any treatment before thyroid surgery. The sequenced sample was blood. The receptors originated from a male donor with papillary thyroid cancer or a benign thyroid nodule (not recorded which). Some clones in this sample may be carry-over from other donors' samples.

This clone was seen at least ten times. This sample includes further DNA sequences coding for the same CDR3. This chain links TRBV13 with TRBJ2-5; TRBD2 agrees at 7 bases. The CDR3 extends over 15 amino acids. The junction had 11 bases not matched to a gene; V was cut back by 5 bases and J by 5 bases. Germline V gene sequence: CDR1 PRHDT, CDR2 FYEKMQ (reference sequence). The CDR3 loop reads CASSPALAEVETQYF. CDR3 bases: TGTGCCAGCAGCCCGGCGCTAGCGGAGGTGGAGACCCAGTACTTC.

This sequence joins TRBV2 and TRBJ2-3, with D hard to call. The CDR3 sequence is 15 residues long. Germline assignment: CDR1 SNHLY and CDR2 FYNNEI. The V end was cut by 5 bases, the J end by 2 bases, with 14 bases between. For the CDR3, the DNA is TGTGCCAGCAGTCTACTATCGGTGACCACAGATACGCAGTATTTT. As protein: CASSLLSVTTDTQYF.

With respect to this clone: This clone may be a read error of a much larger clone one base away. The gene calls are TRBV12-3 or TRBV12-4 and TRBJ2-1; D is possibly TRBD1 or TRBD2 (6 bases each). The ends were cut back, 5 bases at V and 8 bases at J, with 22 bases in the middle. The CDR3 is 16 amino acids. The CDR3: CASSPGANKATDEQFF. The CDR3 DNA is TGTGCCAGCAGTCCGGGGGCAAATAAGGCGACGGATGAGCAGTTCTTC.

This clone turned up a few times. Given a much more abundant clone one base away, this may be a read error. The chain joins TRBV12-3 or TRBV12-4 to TRBJ2-7; TRBD1 might be the D (6 bases). The ends were cut back, 5 bases at V and 2 bases at J, with 22 bases in the middle. This CDR3 is 17 amino acids long. CDR3 sequence (DNA): TGTGCCAGCAGTCTGACCTTAGTACAGGGTATTCCCTACGAGCAGTACTTC. This encodes CASSLTLVQGIPYEQYF.

This clone was counted many times. The V call is TRBV19, the J call TRBJ2-2, with D perhaps assigned TRBD1 or TRBD2 (5 bases each). CDR3 length equals 13 residues. Germline V gene sequence: CDR1 LNHDA, CDR2 SQIVND (reference sequence). Deletions cut 0 bases from V and 13 bases from J, with 12 bases between. CDR3: CASSIDLGTRLFF. The CDR3 coding sequence is TGTGCCAGTAGTATAGATCTAGGGACCCGGCTGTTTTTT.

This clone occurred a few times. The chain combines TRBV6-2 or TRBV6-3 with TRBJ2-3, with 11 positions matching TRBD2. J was trimmed by 5 bases and V by 2 bases; bases with no gene match: 21. This CDR3 comprises 21 residues. Germline assignment: CDR1 MNHEY and CDR2 SVGEGT. The CDR3 bases are TGTGCCAGCAGTTACAGTGGAGTAGCTAGCGGGAGGTATGTTGGGGAAGATACGCAGTATTTT. Translation: CASSYSGVASGRYVGEDTQYF.